The 29 T cell receptor beta chains in this list originate from one sample, sequenced in a study of cytomegalovirus exposure and HLA in healthy donors. Only in-frame clones appear in the TCRdb table, and some are missing; sequencing was by immunoSEQ multiplex PCR. This sample has 110,000 to 150,000 clones; about 91% occur once, and the top ten carry 7.5% to 10%. The sequenced sample consisted of PBMCs. Every receptor here comes from a woman aged 18 to 35 in good health and CMV-seropositive.

The chain links TRBV30 to TRBJ1-5; D gene unclear. CDR1 and CDR2 (germline): GTSNPN, SVGIG (reference sequence). Trimming pared 0 bases from V and 7 bases from J, leaving 10 bases between. CDR3 length: 13 amino acids. This CDR3 is CAWSVKGGQPQHF. The CDR3 region has the DNA TGTGCCTGGAGTGTAAAAGGCGGGCAGCCCCAGCATTTT. Variable domain in full (rest from reference TRBV30 and TRBJ1-5): SQTIHQWPATLVQPVGSPLSLECTVEGTSNPNLYWYRQAAGRGLQLLFYSVGIGQISSEVPQNLSASRPQDRQFILSSKKLLLSDSGFYLCAWSVKGGQPQHFGDGTRLSIL.

The chain links TRBV27 to TRBJ2-1; perhaps TRBD1 as D (6 bases). CDR3 length equals 14 residues. Germline assignment: CDR1 MNHEY and CDR2 SMNVEV (reference sequence). V was cut by 3 bases and J by 9 bases, with 15 bases left in between. CDR3 sequence: CASSFTLRGSEQFF. The CDR3, as DNA: TGTGCCAGCAGTTTTACCCTCAGGGGAAGTGAGCAGTTCTTC.

CDR3 nucleotides: TGCGCCAGCAGCTTGGCCCCTAGGACAGGGCCCGAAGAGCAGTACTTC. It encodes CASSLAPRTGPEEQYF. The V gene is TRBV5-1, the J gene TRBJ2-7; 8 nucleotides agree with TRBD1. Looked up from germline, CDR1 is SGHRS and CDR2 is YFSETQ. CDR3 length equals 16 residues. J was trimmed by 7 bases and V by 0 bases; bases with no gene match: 12.

At least ten counts were recorded for this clone. The chain joins TRBV6-4 to TRBJ1-5; D uncertain. The CDR3 length is 14 residues. The V end was cut by 4 bases, the J end by 0 bases, with 7 bases between. Per germline, CDR1 MRHNA and CDR2 SNTAGT. As DNA, the CDR3 is TGTGCCAGCAGTGCAGGTTATAGCAATCAGCCCCAGCATTTT. Translation: CASSAGYSNQPQHF.

V gene TRBV5-1 combines with J gene TRBJ2-7; 10 nucleotides match TRBD1. Germline V gene sequence: CDR1 SGHRS, CDR2 YFSETQ. After removal of 5 bases from V and 6 bases from J, the junction contained 5 bases not matched to a gene. The CDR3 runs to 13 residues. The chain's CDR3 is CASRAGTGAEQYF. In nucleotides, the CDR3 is TGCGCCAGCAGGGCCGGGACAGGGGCCGAGCAGTACTTC. Based on the CDR3 plus reference TRBV5-1 and TRBJ2-7, the full variable domain is KAGVTQTPRYLIKTRGQQVTLSCSPISGHRSVSWYQQTPGQGLQFLFEYFSETQRNKGNFPGRFSGRQFSNSRSEMNVSTLELGDSALYLCASRAGTGAEQYFGPGTRLTVT.

This chain joins TRBV29-1 and TRBJ2-3; weak D call: TRBD2 (5 bases). V lost 6 bases and J lost 4, with 20 bases in between. The CDR3 has 15 amino acids. Germline V CDR1 and CDR2: SQVTM, ANQGSEA. CDR3 loop: CSVARTLTRADTQYF. The CDR3 DNA reads TGCAGCGTGGCAAGGACCTTAACGCGGGCAGATACGCAGTATTTT.

This chain links TRBV7-3 with TRBJ1-1; TRBD1 might be the D (6 bases). Trimming left V 3 bases short and J 5 bases short, with 13 bases between. The CDR3 covers 14 residues. CDR1 is SGHTA, CDR2 FQGTGA, per germline. The CDR3 is CASSLTGGTTEAFF. The DNA for the CDR3 is TGTGCCAGCAGCTTGACAGGAGGAACAACTGAAGCTTTCTTT.

The genes are TRBV10-3 and TRBJ2-3, with TRBD2 identical over 8 bases. CDR1 is ENHRY and CDR2 is SYGVKD in the germline V gene. V gave up 10 bases and J gave up 0 bases; unmatched junction bases: 3. The CDR3 has 13 amino acids. In nucleotides, the CDR3 is TGTGCCACCGGGGGGGACAGCACAGATACGCAGTATTTT. Its translation: CATGGDSTDTQYF.

The chain carries TRBV27 and TRBJ1-5; 8 bases map to TRBD1. The J segment lost 4 bases and the V segment lost 6 bases, leaving 8 bases of the junction unmatched. This CDR3 comprises 15 residues. CDR1 and CDR2 (germline): MNHEY, SMNVEV (reference sequence). For the CDR3, the DNA is TGTGCCAGCAGCCCAGGGGGCAGGAGGAATCAGCCCCAGCATTTT. Translation gives CASSPGGRRNQPQHF.

The chain joins TRBV2 to TRBJ2-5; 10 bases are a match to TRBD2. Per the germline V gene, CDR1 is SNHLY and CDR2 is FYNNEI. Trimming at V came to 0 bases and at J to 4 bases, leaving 2 bases not matched to a gene. This CDR3 is 15 amino acids long. CDR3 sequence reads: CASSEALAGAETQYF. DNA for the CDR3: TGTGCCAGCAGTGAAGCGCTAGCGGGGGCAGAGACCCAGTACTTC. Variable domain in full (rest from reference TRBV2 and TRBJ2-5): EPEVTQTPSHQVTQMGQEVILRCVPISNHLYFYWYRQILGQKVEFLVSFYNNEISEKSEIFDDQFSVERPDGSNFTLKIRSTKLEDSAMYFCASSEALAGAETQYFGPGTRLLVL.

This clone came up once. CDR3 DNA: TGTGCCAGCAGTGTTACTAGCGGGATAGGTGACGAGCAGTACTTC. As protein: CASSVTSGIGDEQYF. This chain joins TRBV25-1 and TRBJ2-7, with 10 bases fitting TRBD2. J gave up 5 bases and V 4 bases, and 8 bases lay outside the gene matches. The germline V gene encodes CDR1 MGHDK and CDR2 SYGVNS. CDR3 length: 15 residues.

This sequence joins TRBV6-6 and TRBJ1-4; D call uncertain. There are 14 residues in the CDR3. CDR1 is MNHNY and CDR2 is SVGAGI in the germline V gene (reference sequence). Between the trimmed V and J ends, which lost 6 bases and 9 bases, there was a span of 17 bases. The CDR3 is CASSSRDNSKKLFF. The CDR3 DNA sequence: TGTGCCAGCAGCTCCCGGGATAACAGCAAAAAACTGTTTTTT.

J is TRBJ1-5 and V is TRBV4-1; 8 nucleotides agree with TRBD1. Germline V CDR1 and CDR2: MGHRA, YSYEKL. Trimming at V came to 5 bases and at J to 4 bases, leaving 4 bases not matched to a gene. The CDR3 sequence is 14 residues long. For the CDR3, the DNA is TGCGCCAGCAGCTATGACAGGGGTAATCAGCCCCAGCATTTT. Residues: CASSYDRGNQPQHF.

The chain links TRBV30 to TRBJ2-5; perhaps TRBD1 as D (5 bases). V lost 2 bases to trimming and J lost 5 bases, with 9 bases between them. The CDR3 runs 12 residues. CDR1 and CDR2 (germline): GTSNPN, SVGIG (reference sequence). The CDR3 DNA is TGTGCCTGGAGTTGGGGCGCGGAGACCCAGTACTTC. Its protein is CAWSWGAETQYF.

The genes are TRBV28 and TRBJ1-2; a possible D gene is TRBD1 (6 bases). CDR3 size: 16 residues. Trimming left V 11 bases short and J 5 bases short, with 27 bases between. Germline loops: CDR1 MDHEN, CDR2 SYDVKM. The CDR3 here is CASGAPSESIVYGYTF. In DNA, the CDR3 is TGTGCCTCAGGGGCCCCCTCAGAGTCGATCGTGTATGGCTACACCTTC.

The chain joins TRBV4-2 to TRBJ2-1; tentative D call: TRBD1 (6 bases). The CDR3 has 15 residues. Trimming removed 6 bases from V and 4 bases from J, with 16 bases in between. CDR1 is LGHNA and CDR2 is YNFKEQ in the germline V gene. The CDR3, as DNA: TGTGCCAGCAGTCGACAGGAAGAGAGGTACAATGAGCAGTTCTTC. It translates to CASSRQEERYNEQFF.

This clone was detected only once. V and J are TRBV5-1 and TRBJ2-3; 10 bases line up with TRBD2. From germline, CDR1 is SGHRS and CDR2 YFSETQ. The CDR3 runs 14 residues. J gave up 6 bases and V 8 bases, and 9 bases lay outside the gene matches. The CDR3 DNA is TGCGCCAGTGGCTTCACTAGCGGGGTGGATACGCAGTATTTT. It yields the protein CASGFTSGVDTQYF. Complete variable domain (other parts from reference TRBV5-1 and TRBJ2-3): KAGVTQTPRYLIKTRGQQVTLSCSPISGHRSVSWYQQTPGQGLQFLFEYFSETQRNKGNFPGRFSGRQFSNSRSEMNVSTLELGDSALYLCASGFTSGVDTQYFGPGTRLTVL.

As regards this clone: The sample holds other DNA sequences that translate to the same CDR3. The V and J genes are TRBV6-5 and TRBJ2-7, with 10 bases aligning to TRBD1. V shed 2 bases and J 2 bases; nucleotides not matched to a gene: 3. This CDR3 region has 15 residues. Germline lookup yields CDR1 MNHEY and CDR2 SVGAGI. The DNA for the CDR3 is TGTGCCAGCAGTTACCGGGACAGGGGACCCTACGAGCAGTACTTC. It yields the protein CASSYRDRGPYEQYF.

The V call is TRBV7-9, the J call TRBJ2-1, with 10 bases identical to TRBD2. V gave up 0 bases and J gave up 10 bases; unmatched junction bases: 3. The germline CDR1 and CDR2 sequences are SEHNR and FQNEAQ (reference sequence). The CDR3 length is 14 residues. CDR3 nucleotide sequence: TGTGCCAGCAGCTTAGCACTAGCGGGATTAGAGCAGTTCTTC. It codes for CASSLALAGLEQFF.

V usage is TRBV2 and J usage is TRBJ1-2, with 8 bases aligning to TRBD1. V lost 0 bases, J lost 8 bases, and 5 bases stayed unmatched. Germline lookup yields CDR1 SNHLY and CDR2 FYNNEI. There are 14 residues in the CDR3. The CDR3 sequence: CASSEAGQGGGYTF. CDR3 sequence (DNA): TGTGCCAGCAGTGAAGCAGGACAGGGAGGAGGCTACACCTTC.

The rearrangement uses TRBV5-4 and TRBJ2-3; no firm D call. Trimming shortened V by 4 bases and J by 2 bases, and 8 bases separated the two germline ends. The CDR3 is made up of 13 amino acids. In germline, CDR1 is SGHNT, CDR2 YYREEE (reference sequence). The CDR3 nucleotides are TGTGCCAGCAGCGTCGAGCACACAGATACGCAGTATTTT. Its translation: CASSVEHTDTQYF.

This clone showed up just a few times. The chain is built from TRBV27 and TRBJ2-7, with 7 bases fitting TRBD2. Germline V CDR1 and CDR2: MNHEY, SMNVEV (reference sequence). The CDR3 is 13 residues long. After removal of 3 bases from V and 3 bases from J, the junction contained 2 bases not matched to a gene. The CDR3 bases are TGTGCCAGCAGTTTCCCTAGCGGCTACGAGCAGTACTTC. Translation: CASSFPSGYEQYF.

The J gene is TRBJ1-5, the V gene TRBV30, with D possibly matching TRBD1 (5 bases). This CDR3 comprises 14 residues. Germline V gene lookup returns CDR1 GTSNPN and CDR2 SVGIG (reference sequence). V was clipped by 0 bases and J by 6 bases, with 12 bases between them. The CDR3 DNA sequence: TGTGCCTGGAGTGTCTCCGGGGGTGGTCAGCCCCAGCATTTT. This translates into CAWSVSGGGQPQHF.

The gene calls are TRBV5-4 and TRBJ1-6; 9 bases agree with TRBD1. The CDR3 runs to 15 residues. V was clipped by 4 bases and J by 6 bases; unmatched bases: 5. Germline assignment: CDR1 SGHNT and CDR2 YYREEE (reference sequence). The CDR3: CASSAGQGTNSPLHF. The CDR3 DNA reads TGTGCCAGCAGCGCCGGACAGGGGACTAATTCACCCCTCCACTTT.

A word on this clone: One end of the junction fails to match germline, which may point to a read error. The chain combines TRBV6-6 with TRBJ2-2; D perhaps matches TRBD1 (5 bases). The CDR3 has 13 residues. CDR1 and CDR2 from the germline V gene are MNHNY and SVGAGI (reference sequence). CDR3: CASSSGNPGELFF. Here the CDR3 DNA reads TGTGCCAGCAGCTCAGGGAACCCCGGGGAGCTGTTTTTT.

This clone was recorded a few times. V usage is TRBV7-6 and J usage is TRBJ2-7; 7 nucleotides agree with TRBD1. There are 15 residues in the CDR3. Trimming at V came to 4 bases and at J to 4 bases, leaving 10 bases not matched to a gene. Germline lookup yields CDR1 SGHVS and CDR2 FNYEAQ. The chain's CDR3 is CASSSTLGQTYEQYF. CDR3 in DNA: TGTGCCAGCAGCTCAACATTGGGACAGACATACGAGCAGTACTTC.

In nucleotides, the CDR3 is TGTGCCAGTAGTATAGATCTTTTACAGGCCGAAGCTTTCTTT. This encodes CASSIDLLQAEAFF. The chain is built from TRBV19 and TRBJ1-1, with a possible D match to TRBD1 (5 bases). The germline V gene encodes CDR1 LNHDA and CDR2 SQIVND (reference sequence). The CDR3 covers 14 residues. V lost 0 bases to trimming and J lost 8 bases, with 13 bases between them. Supplemented by reference TRBV19 and TRBJ1-1, the full variable domain reads DGGITQSPKYLFRKEGQNVTLSCEQNLNHDAMYWYRQDPGQGLRLIYYSQIVNDFQKGDIAEGYSVSREKKESFPLTVTSAQKNPTAFYLCASSIDLLQAEAFFGQGTRLTVV.

The chain carries TRBV6-5 and TRBJ2-5; no clear D. V gave up 4 bases and J gave up 5 bases, with 11 bases separating them. CDR3 length: 13 amino acids. Germline V lookup: CDR1 MNHEY, CDR2 SVGAGI. The CDR3 DNA reads as TGTGCCAGCAGTTCCGTTCTGAGGGAGACCCAGTACTTC. The encoded protein is CASSSVLRETQYF.

This chain links TRBV18 with TRBJ1-2; 8 nucleotides match TRBD1. J gave up 2 bases and V 2 bases, and 4 bases lay outside the gene matches. The V gene's germline CDR1 is KGHSH and CDR2 LQKENI. CDR3 length: 15 residues. The CDR3 here is CASSPVQGANYGYTF. The CDR3 DNA is TGTGCCAGCTCACCAGTGCAGGGGGCCAACTATGGCTACACCTTC.